The 9 T cell receptor beta chains below were found in one sample sequenced in a study of shared clonotypes between healthy human individuals. Measured with immunoSEQ multiplex PCR; TCRdb has only the in-frame clones, and not every one. The sample lists a few million clones; approximately 90% were seen once. Material: naive CD4+ T cells from PBMCs. Subset noted: CD45RA+ positively selected. These receptors were collected from a man younger than 30 in good health. Some clones in this sample may be carry-over from other donors' samples.

This clone was detected only once. This sample includes further DNA sequences coding for the same CDR3. The CDR3 nucleotides read TGCGCCAGCAGCTTGGGTTCCACAGATACGCAGTATTTT. Translating it yields CASSLGSTDTQYF. This chain connects TRBV5-1 to TRBJ2-3; D not certain. The CDR3 is 13 residues long. V lost 0 bases, J lost 2 bases, and 4 bases lay in between. Germline values: CDR1 SGHRS, CDR2 YFSETQ.

V usage is TRBV28 and J usage is TRBJ1-2, with D tentatively TRBD1 (5 bases). Trimming shortened V by 6 bases and J by 4 bases, and 18 bases separated the two germline ends. CDR1 is MDHEN, CDR2 SYDVKM, per germline. CDR3 length: 15 residues. As DNA, the CDR3 is TGTGCCAGCAGCTTCACCGCCAGGGTGCCCTATGGCTACACCTTC. Its translation: CASSFTARVPYGYTF.

This clone has just one count. CDR3 DNA: TGTGCCAGCAGCCTCATTCCTCCCGACCAAGAGACCCAGTACTTC. It encodes CASSLIPPDQETQYF. This chain uses TRBV16 with TRBJ2-5, with D uncertain. With 4 bases removed from V and 0 bases from J, the gap between germline ends came to 12 bases. The germline gives CDR1 KGHSY, CDR2 FQNENV. CDR3 length: 15 residues.

This clone was seen once. The rearrangement links TRBV28 to TRBJ2-7; 8 bases line up with TRBD1. The junction had 12 bases not matched to a gene; V was cut back by 4 bases and J by 7 bases. CDR3 length: 15 residues. The germline CDR1 and CDR2 sequences are MDHEN and SYDVKM. CDR3: CASSSAGTGGQEQYF. In nucleotides, the CDR3 is TGTGCCAGCAGTTCCGCTGGGACAGGAGGACAGGAGCAGTACTTC.

The chain uses TRBV5-1 and TRBJ2-2; D gene uncertain. Trimming stripped 4 bases from V and 7 bases from J, with 11 bases between. Germline V lookup: CDR1 SGHRS, CDR2 YFSETQ. The CDR3 totals 13 residues. CDR3 loop: CASSDLGIGELFF. For the CDR3, the DNA is TGCGCCAGCAGCGACTTAGGAATCGGGGAGCTGTTTTTT.

The rearrangement links TRBV7-9 to TRBJ1-2; D is possibly TRBD1 (5 bases). This CDR3 is built from 15 residues. The germline V gene has CDR1 SEHNR and CDR2 FQNEAQ (reference sequence). V gave up 5 bases and J gave up 2 bases, with 15 bases separating them. This chain's CDR3 is CASSRPGTGNYGYTF. In DNA, the CDR3 is TGTGCCAGCAGCCGTCCCGGGACGGGAAACTATGGCTACACCTTC.

Concerning this clone: Other nucleotide sequences from this sample produce the same CDR3. J is TRBJ2-5 and V is TRBV4-2; 13 bases map to TRBD2. The CDR3 totals 15 residues. From germline, CDR1 is LGHNA and CDR2 YNFKEQ. Losses at the gene ends were 4 bases for V and 3 bases for J; bases not matched to a gene: 2. The CDR3 spells CASSPGLAGKETQYF. The CDR3, as DNA: TGTGCCAGCAGCCCGGGACTAGCGGGGAAAGAGACCCAGTACTTC.

The chain carries TRBV7-2 and TRBJ2-7; no reliable D call. Germline assignment: CDR1 SGHTA and CDR2 FQGNSA. The ends were cut back, 5 bases at V and 2 bases at J, with 13 bases in the middle. CDR3 length: 14 amino acids. The CDR3 reads CASSKHGETYEQYF. As DNA, the CDR3 is TGTGCCAGCAGCAAGCACGGTGAAACCTACGAGCAGTACTTC.

This clone appeared once. Other DNA sequences of this sample code for an identical CDR3. The chain is built from TRBV5-1 and TRBJ2-3; no clear D gene. Germline V gives CDR1 SGHRS, CDR2 YFSETQ. The CDR3 extends over 16 amino acids. V lost 0 bases and J lost 0, with 11 bases in between. CDR3 in amino acids: CASSLEGGTSTDTQYF. CDR3 nucleotide sequence: TGCGCCAGCAGCTTGGAGGGCGGAACTAGCACAGATACGCAGTATTTT.